These 28 T cell receptor beta chains share one sample of origin, sequenced in a study of T cell repertoires in cytomegalovirus infection. TCRdb itself ran the reads through MiXCR, one entry per CDR3 protein. Here the sample spans around 94,000 distinct CDR3 sequences, 16% being singletons. The sample consisted of PBMCs. All receptors derive from a human donor in good health (CMV status not recorded). Some clones in this sample may be carry-over from other donors' samples.

This clonotype was seen repeatedly, ten times or more. The V and J genes are TRBV5-4 and TRBJ1-1; no clear D. The CDR3 has 14 residues. The germline gives CDR1 SGHNT, CDR2 YYREEE (reference sequence). Trimming stripped 7 bases from V and 3 bases from J, with 16 bases between. The CDR3 nucleotides read TGTGCCAGCGCCCGGGTCGCCCGGGACACTGAAGCTTTCTTT. Protein: CASARVARDTEAFF.

This clonotype showed up many times. This chain links TRBV20-1 with TRBJ2-3; D remains unclear. V gave up 3 bases and J gave up 0 bases, with 16 bases separating them. The CDR3 covers 16 residues. The germline gives CDR1 DFQATT, CDR2 SNEGSKA (reference sequence). The CDR3 loop is CSASLRLVISTDTQYF. Here the CDR3 DNA reads TGCAGTGCTAGTCTCAGGCTTGTGATAAGCACAGATACGCAGTATTTT.

This clonotype was found many times. V is TRBV5-1 and J is TRBJ2-1; D is possibly TRBD1 (6 bases). Trimming took 3 bases from V and 15 from J, leaving 19 bases between them. Germline loops: CDR1 SGHRS, CDR2 YFSETQ. This CDR3 has 13 amino acids. The CDR3 loop is CASSSDAGQNRFF. CDR3 bases: TGCGCCAGCAGCTCGGACGCTGGACAGAATCGGTTCTTC.

With regard to this clonotype: A much larger clone sits a single nucleotide away, making a read error possible. The rearrangement uses TRBV7-6 and TRBJ2-7; D is unclear. Germline V CDR1 and CDR2: SGHVS, FNYEAQ. The CDR3 has 15 amino acids. Trimming took off 0 bases at V and 5 bases at J, with 14 bases between the two ends. CDR3 sequence reads: CASSLAKRTGDEQYF. The CDR3 nucleotides read TGTGCCAGCAGCTTAGCCAAAAGGACGGGCGACGAGCAGTACTTC.

In this sample, this clonotype turned up many times. This sequence joins TRBV7-3 and TRBJ1-5; TRBD1 agrees at 7 bases. Germline V gene data show CDR1 as SGHTA and CDR2 as FQGTGA. The CDR3 is 16 amino acids. J was trimmed by 3 bases and V by 4 bases; bases with no gene match: 9. CDR3 residues: CASSSDRQQPNQPQHF. Here the CDR3 DNA reads TGTGCCAGCAGCTCGGACAGGCAGCAACCCAATCAGCCCCAGCATTTT.

This clonotype came up a few times. V usage is TRBV18 and J usage is TRBJ2-7, with D possibly called TRBD1 or TRBD2 (5 bases each). V was shortened by 2 bases and J by 2 bases, with 7 bases between the two germline ends. Germline V CDR1 and CDR2: KGHSH, LQKENI. This CDR3 is built from 13 residues. For the CDR3, the DNA is TGTGCCAGCTCACCAGGGGGAACCTACGAGCAGTACTTC. Translation: CASSPGGTYEQYF.

This clonotype occurred a few times. The chain's CDR3 is CASGDQQGNEKLFF. The CDR3 DNA reads TGTGCCAGCGGGGATCAGCAGGGGAATGAAAAACTGTTTTTT. The chain joins TRBV7-9 to TRBJ1-4, with D possibly being TRBD1 (6 bases). V was clipped by 8 bases and J by 5 bases, with 15 bases between them. Germline CDR1 and CDR2: SEHNR and FQNEAQ (reference sequence). This CDR3 is 14 amino acids long.

This clonotype was picked up many times. The chain joins TRBV5-4 to TRBJ2-2; D gene unclear. Germline values: CDR1 SGHNT, CDR2 YYREEE (reference sequence). This CDR3 is 15 amino acids long. V dropped 0 bases and J dropped 6 bases, with 12 bases sitting between them. The CDR3 region is CASSLATPKAGELFF. The CDR3 DNA reads as TGTGCCAGCAGCTTGGCGACGCCTAAGGCCGGGGAGCTGTTTTTT.

Of note for this clonotype: A much larger clone differs by one base, so this may be a read error. The chain joins TRBV7-3 to TRBJ1-3, with D unclear. Trimming stripped 3 bases from V and 11 bases from J, with 14 bases between. This CDR3 contains 13 residues. The germline V gene encodes CDR1 SGHTA and CDR2 FQGTGA. The CDR3 DNA reads as TGTGCCAGCAGCTTGGACGGGCTTAACGCCATATATTTT. This encodes CASSLDGLNAIYF.

This clonotype was seen at least ten times. The genes are TRBV7-2 and TRBJ1-1, with D hard to call. The CDR3 sequence is 14 residues long. V lost 3 bases to trimming and J lost 4 bases, with 12 bases between them. Germline V gives CDR1 SGHTA, CDR2 FQGNSA. Written as DNA, the CDR3 is TGTGCCAGCAGCTTTTACCTCGAGGGCACTGAAGCTTTCTTT. Translating gives CASSFYLEGTEAFF.

As regards this clonotype: A clone one base away is much larger, so this may be a read error. The chain recombines TRBV7-2 with TRBJ1-6; no firm D call. CDR1 is SGHTA, CDR2 FQGNSA, per germline. The CDR3 covers 14 residues. This CDR3 is CVSSLLVSGSPLHF. CDR3 in DNA: TGTGTCAGCAGCTTACTCGTAAGCGGTTCACCCCTCCACTTT.

The chain is built from TRBV11-2 and TRBJ2-5; D is uncertain. V gave up 1 base and J gave up 3 bases, with 15 bases separating them. The CDR3 runs 16 residues. Germline CDR1 SGHAT, CDR2 FQNNGV. This CDR3 reads CASSLAEYPSKETQYF. For the CDR3, the DNA is TGTGCCAGCAGCTTAGCGGAATACCCATCAAAAGAGACCCAGTACTTC. Full variable domain (outside the CDR3, taken from reference TRBV11-2 and TRBJ2-5): EAGVAQSPRYKIIEKRQSVAFWCNPISGHATLYWYQQILGQGPKLLIQFQNNGVVDDSQLPKDRFSAERLKGVDSTLKIQPAKLEDSAVYLCASSLAEYPSKETQYFGPGTRLLVL.

This clonotype appeared many times. V gene TRBV7-9 combines with J gene TRBJ1-1; D is unclear. Per germline, CDR1 SEHNR and CDR2 FQNEAQ (reference sequence). V gave up 5 bases and J gave up 2 bases, with 15 bases separating them. This CDR3 has 15 amino acids. DNA for the CDR3: TGTGCCAGCAGCCCGACGACCGACTCTAACACTGAAGCTTTCTTT. It codes for CASSPTTDSNTEAFF.

The rearrangement uses TRBV29-1 and TRBJ2-7; 12 bases are shared with TRBD1. Germline CDR1 is SQVTM and CDR2 is ANQGSEA. The CDR3 is made up of 14 amino acids. The V segment lost 4 bases and the J segment 7 bases; nucleotides outside the gene matches: 8. CDR3 region: CSVVGTGGGGEQYF. The CDR3 coding sequence is TGCAGCGTTGTGGGGACAGGGGGCGGGGGAGAGCAGTACTTC.

Only a few counts were recorded for this clonotype. The genes are TRBV28 and TRBJ1-5, with 7 bases that match TRBD1. CDR3 length equals 13 residues. V was clipped by 7 bases and J by 8 bases; unmatched bases: 8. Germline V gene data show CDR1 as MDHEN and CDR2 as SYDVKM. This CDR3 reads CASKTGRKEPQHF. The CDR3 DNA is TGTGCCAGCAAGACAGGGAGGAAGGAGCCCCAGCATTTT. Full variable domain (missing parts from reference TRBV28 and TRBJ1-5): DVKVTQSSRYLVKRTGEKVFLECVQDMDHENMFWYRQDPGLGLRLIYFSYDVKMKEKGDIPEGYSVSREKKERFSLILESASTNQTSMYLCASKTGRKEPQHFGDGTRLSIL.

This clonotype was detected ten times or more. The chain carries TRBV7-8 and TRBJ2-2; 9 nucleotides match TRBD1. The J segment lost 6 bases and the V segment lost 5 bases, leaving 1 base of the junction unmatched. The CDR3 is 13 amino acids. Germline loops: CDR1 SGHVS, CDR2 FQNEAQ. CDR3 amino acids: CASSHRGPGELFF. For the CDR3, the DNA is TGTGCCAGCAGCCACAGGGGGCCCGGGGAGCTGTTTTTT.

This clonotype was detected only a few times. The V call is TRBV12-3 or TRBV12-4, the J call TRBJ1-5; D perhaps matches TRBD1 (6 bases). V lost 5 bases and J lost 3, with 14 bases in between. This CDR3 contains 15 residues. CDR3 loop: CASSPAGQSNQPQHF. CDR3 coding DNA: TGTGCCAGCAGTCCCGCCGGACAGTCCAATCAGCCCCAGCATTTT.

This clonotype was observed at least ten times. The chain links TRBV29-1 to TRBJ1-2; 9 bases agree with TRBD1. This CDR3 has 14 amino acids. After removal of 3 bases from V and 7 bases from J, the junction contained 9 bases not matched to a gene. CDR1 is SQVTM, CDR2 ANQGSEA, per germline. The CDR3 coding sequence is TGCAGCGTTGACCTTACAGGGACAGGGAGTGGCTACACCTTC. Translating it yields CSVDLTGTGSGYTF.

Details on this clonotype: The junction and the germline gene differ at one end; a read error may be behind it. This CDR3 is CSAPRGQGPYERYF. DNA for the CDR3: TGCAGTGCACCTCGGGGACAGGGCCCCTACGAGCGGTACTTC. This sequence joins TRBV20-1 and TRBJ2-7; the match to TRBD1 covers 9 bases. The CDR3 consists of 14 residues. CDR1 and CDR2 from the germline V gene are DFQATT and SNEGSKA (reference sequence).

The sample holds a few counts of this clonotype. The J gene is TRBJ2-1, the V gene TRBV20-1; D is unresolved. Germline CDR1 DFQATT, CDR2 SNEGSKA (reference sequence). Deletions cut 0 bases from V and 9 bases from J, with 3 bases between. The CDR3 extends over 10 amino acids. The CDR3 sequence: CSARDSEQFF. The CDR3 DNA reads as TGCAGTGCTAGAGACAGTGAGCAGTTCTTC.

Of note for this clonotype: A single base separates this from a much larger clone, so it may be a read error. The chain joins TRBV7-6 to TRBJ2-3; D remains unclear. CDR1 is SGHVS and CDR2 is FNYEAQ in the germline V gene. This CDR3 comprises 14 residues. CDR3 bases: TGTGCCAGCGGCCTACAGTTTAGCATAGATACGCAGTATTTT. It translates to CASGLQFSIDTQYF.

This clonotype came up a few times. The gene calls are TRBV12-3 or TRBV12-4 and TRBJ2-2; unclear D gene. The CDR3 is made up of 13 amino acids. V was shortened by 1 base and J by 7 bases, with 7 bases between the two germline ends. CDR3 nucleotide sequence: TGTGCCAGCAGTTTAGAAGCCGTCGGGGAGCTGTTTTTT. This gives the protein CASSLEAVGELFF.

V gene TRBV11-2 combines with J gene TRBJ2-1, with D uncertain. Germline V gene data show CDR1 as SGHAT and CDR2 as FQNNGV. V dropped 5 bases and J dropped 7 bases, with 18 bases sitting between them. CDR3 length: 15 amino acids. The CDR3 nucleotides are TGTGCCAGCAGCGGTTTTGTCCGGTTACAGAATGAGCAGTTCTTC. Translation gives CASSGFVRLQNEQFF.

About this clonotype itself: A read error is possible here, since a much larger clone lies one base away. CDR3 sequence (DNA): TGTGCCAGCAGTCCTGAAGGGCCTGGAAACTACAATGAGCAGTTCTTC. Amino acids: CASSPEGPGNYNEQFF. The rearrangement uses TRBV6-2 or TRBV6-3 and TRBJ2-1; D call uncertain. This CDR3 spans 16 amino acids. The germline V gene encodes CDR1 MNHEY and CDR2 SVGEGT. V gave up 5 bases and J gave up 3 bases, with 17 bases separating them.

This clonotype was picked up a small number of times. The chain links TRBV6-2 or TRBV6-3 to TRBJ1-5; D is perhaps TRBD1 (6 bases). Per germline, CDR1 MNHEY and CDR2 SVGEGT. The length of the CDR3 is 15 residues. The V and J ends lost 2 bases and 3 bases respectively, with 11 bases between them. The CDR3 DNA sequence: TGTGCCAGCAGTTACGCAGGGGAGGTCAATCAGCCCCAGCATTTT. Its protein product is CASSYAGEVNQPQHF.

The rearrangement links TRBV19 to TRBJ2-2; 7 bases are a match to TRBD1. With V trimmed by 3 bases and J by 0 bases, 7 bases remained unmatched. The CDR3 sequence is 17 residues long. Germline loops: CDR1 LNHDA, CDR2 SQIVND (reference sequence). The CDR3, as DNA: TGTGCCAGTAGTATTCCTTGGGACAGCGCGAACACCGGGGAGCTGTTTTTT. Translating it yields CASSIPWDSANTGELFF.

CDR3 DNA sequence: TGTGCCAGCAGCCCGACAGGGTTAAGGGATACGCAGTATTTT. Its translation: CASSPTGLRDTQYF. V gene TRBV7-9 combines with J gene TRBJ2-3; 7 nucleotides agree with TRBD1. Germline CDR1 SEHNR, CDR2 FQNEAQ (reference sequence). The CDR3 loop spans 14 amino acids. V was clipped by 5 bases and J by 6 bases; unmatched bases: 8.

This clonotype was seen ten or more times. The chain joins TRBV7-2 to TRBJ1-2; perhaps TRBD1 as D (5 bases). The V end lost 3 bases, the J end lost 8 bases, and 13 bases lay between the germline ends. This CDR3 comprises 13 residues. Germline V CDR1 and CDR2: SGHTA, FQGNSA. The CDR3 sequence is CASSLGRGEGYTF. The DNA of the CDR3 is TGTGCCAGCAGCTTGGGAAGGGGCGAGGGCTACACCTTC.